This TCR beta chain emerged from a study of technical replicates of blood from four donors. Assay: immunoSEQ multiplex PCR; the TCRdb copy retains only in-frame clones and omits some. The data hold tens of thousands of clones, with 85% to 90% observed a single time. The germline V gene encodes CDR1 SGHTA and CDR2 FQGNSA. With 5 bases removed from V and 0 bases from J, the gap between germline ends came to 11 bases. This CDR3 region has 15 residues. Sequenced input: PBMCs. This clonotype originated in a human donor in good health. Some clones in this sample may be carry-over from other donors' samples. This chain connects TRBV7-2 to TRBJ1-5; possible D gene TRBD1, 6 bases. CDR3 DNA: TGTGCCAGCAGCCGGACAGTGAATAGCAATCAGCCCCAGCATTTT. It encodes CASSRTVNSNQPQHF.